These T cell receptor beta chains were read from a single sample in a study of blood T cell repertoires in COVID-19. The repertoire was sequenced with immunoSEQ multiplex PCR; TCRdb's copy has only in-frame clones and lacks some. Altogether tens of thousands of clones are present, 80% to 90% being singletons, with the ten largest covering roughly 1.6%. Source material: peripheral blood. The source is a man aged 55 to 70 with acute or convalescent COVID-19. The conserved cysteine and the conserved F or W are not part of the CDR3 here. Expanded clones get a size class; other rows say once, few or many, or leave the size out.

clone_size: -; j_call: TRBJ1-5; v_call: TRBV27; cdr3_aa: ASSWDSQAISNQPQH
clone_size: -; j_call: TRBJ2-1; v_call: TRBV5-4; cdr3_aa: ASSLEGLSYNEQF
clone_size: -; j_call: TRBJ1-6; v_call: TRBV19; cdr3_aa: ASSIATGAYNSPLH
clone_size: once; j_call: TRBJ2-1; v_call: TRBV14; cdr3_aa: ASSLPVLVGLNEQF
clone_size: -; j_call: TRBJ2-6; v_call: TRBV24-1; cdr3_aa: ATSDWRRGGANVLT
clone_size: -; j_call: TRBJ2-2; v_call: TRBV6-5; cdr3_aa: ASRTGQGAGGELF
clone_size: -; j_call: TRBJ2-1; v_call: TRBV5-1; cdr3_aa: ASSSLAASYNEQF
clone_size: -; j_call: TRBJ1-1; v_call: TRBV2; cdr3_aa: ASRGLPGQNTEAF
clone_size: -; j_call: TRBJ2-1; v_call: TRBV29-1; cdr3_aa: SVDVGLFVTGGNEQF
clone_size: -; j_call: TRBJ2-1; v_call: TRBV6-5; cdr3_aa: ASSPSGHNEQF
clone_size: -; j_call: TRBJ2-1; v_call: TRBV24-1; cdr3_aa: ATSDPRRLSSGEQF
clone_size: few; j_call: TRBJ1-2; v_call: TRBV7-9; cdr3_aa: ASSQKGVKLGYT
clone_size: -; j_call: TRBJ1-5; v_call: TRBV3-1/TRBV3-2; cdr3_aa: ASSYSNQPQH
clone_size: -; j_call: TRBJ2-7; v_call: TRBV5-1; cdr3_aa: ASSLVEDSSYEQY
clone_size: -; j_call: TRBJ2-3; v_call: TRBV5-6; cdr3_aa: ASSLTGGTTDTQY
clone_size: -; j_call: TRBJ2-2; v_call: TRBV7-9; cdr3_aa: ASSLKQGAYTGELF
clone_size: -; j_call: TRBJ2-2; v_call: TRBV24-1; cdr3_aa: ATSQLNTGELF
clone_size: -; j_call: TRBJ2-7; v_call: TRBV11-2; cdr3_aa: ASSPGGSTGVGNPYEQY
clone_size: -; j_call: TRBJ2-7; v_call: TRBV2; cdr3_aa: ASSEAVAGVHEQY
clone_size: -; j_call: TRBJ1-3; v_call: TRBV7-9; cdr3_aa: ASSKVDSLSGNTIY
clone_size: -; j_call: TRBJ1-2; v_call: TRBV5-5; cdr3_aa: ASSLVLYGYT
clone_size: -; j_call: TRBJ2-7; v_call: TRBV3-1/TRBV3-2; cdr3_aa: ASSRRGLEQY
clone_size: once; j_call: TRBJ1-1; v_call: TRBV5-1; cdr3_aa: ASSWTGPPTTEAF
clone_size: -; j_call: TRBJ2-1; v_call: TRBV5-1; cdr3_aa: ASSLGLAGGDEQF
clone_size: -; j_call: TRBJ2-1; v_call: TRBV15; cdr3_aa: ATSIGDRSSYNEQF
clone_size: -; j_call: TRBJ1-1; v_call: TRBV19; cdr3_aa: ASSRDRRTEAF
clone_size: -; j_call: TRBJ1-1; v_call: TRBV6-5; cdr3_aa: ASSLANTEAF
clone_size: -; j_call: TRBJ1-4; v_call: TRBV5-6; cdr3_aa: ASSGATGGNEKLF
clone_size: few; j_call: TRBJ2-7; v_call: TRBV3-1/TRBV3-2; cdr3_aa: ASSRDITYEQY
clone_size: once; j_call: TRBJ2-2; v_call: TRBV7-3; cdr3_aa: ASSLLGRTGELF
clone_size: once; j_call: TRBJ2-3; v_call: TRBV5-1; cdr3_aa: ASSLEWGADTQY
clone_size: -; j_call: TRBJ1-1; v_call: TRBV10-3; cdr3_aa: AIRSGAGSVNTEAF
clone_size: -; j_call: TRBJ1-5; v_call: TRBV2; cdr3_aa: ASRVRQGAQPQH
clone_size: -; j_call: TRBJ2-1; v_call: TRBV2; cdr3_aa: ASSDPPFDNEQF
clone_size: -; j_call: TRBJ1-2; v_call: TRBV19; cdr3_aa: ASNNLQDHYGYT
clone_size: -; j_call: TRBJ1-3; v_call: TRBV6-6; cdr3_aa: ASTGFTGNTIY
clone_size: -; j_call: TRBJ2-7; v_call: TRBV18; cdr3_aa: ASSRTGGSYEQY
clone_size: -; j_call: TRBJ2-7; v_call: TRBV7-2; cdr3_aa: ASSPEVYEQY
clone_size: -; j_call: TRBJ2-1; v_call: TRBV25-1; cdr3_aa: ASVPRGSYNEQF
clone_size: -; j_call: TRBJ2-7; v_call: TRBV7-9; cdr3_aa: ASSRPGHGIEGQY
clone_size: -; j_call: TRBJ2-6; v_call: TRBV27; cdr3_aa: ASSLEERGPGANVLT
clone_size: -; j_call: TRBJ2-7; v_call: TRBV7-2; cdr3_aa: ASSRGGGYEQY
clone_size: -; j_call: TRBJ1-1; v_call: TRBV4-2; cdr3_aa: ASSQDGRGNTEAF
clone_size: -; j_call: TRBJ2-2; v_call: TRBV7-2; cdr3_aa: ASSLIQKKTGELF
clone_size: once; j_call: TRBJ2-7; v_call: TRBV7-2; cdr3_aa: ASSLVASDAYEQY
clone_size: -; j_call: TRBJ2-3; v_call: TRBV4-2; cdr3_aa: ASSQVASAGGTPSTDTQY
clone_size: -; j_call: TRBJ1-1; v_call: TRBV18; cdr3_aa: ASSPGQTKNTEAF